Listed below are T cell receptor beta chains from one sample, sequenced in a study of blood T cell repertoires in COVID-19. Assay used: immunoSEQ multiplex PCR; TCRdb lists only in-frame clones, some missing. The sample consists of some 83,000 clones, about two thirds of them appearing once. Sequencing input: peripheral blood. Receptors originate from an elderly woman with acute or convalescent COVID-19. Both conserved end residues are part of each CDR3. The D gene is left open where the match is weak. Where a row states a size, it is once, few, many or the class of an expanded clone; other rows omit it.

j_call	d_call	v_call	clone_size	cdr3_aa	cdr3_nt
TRBJ1-4	NA	TRBV2	NA	CAVGLRVATNEKLFF	TGTGCCGTGGGTCTGCGGGTTGCAACTAATGAAAAACTGTTTTTT
TRBJ1-1	TRBD1	TRBV4-3	once	CASSQETGGNTEAFF	TGCGCCAGCAGCCAAGAGACAGGGGGGAACACTGAAGCTTTCTTT
TRBJ1-5	NA	TRBV12-3/TRBV12-4	once	CASSFNGNQPQHF	TGTGCCAGCAGTTTTAACGGGAATCAGCCCCAGCATTTT
TRBJ1-5	TRBD1	TRBV12-3/TRBV12-4	NA	CASRGTGGQPQHF	TGTGCCAGCAGAGGGACAGGGGGACAGCCCCAGCATTTT
TRBJ2-3	NA	TRBV9	NA	CASSVAGSTDTQYF	TGTGCCAGCAGCGTAGCAGGTAGCACAGATACGCAGTATTTT
TRBJ1-2	TRBD1	TRBV19	NA	CASSPETGINYGYTF	TGTGCCAGTAGTCCCGAGACAGGGATTAACTATGGCTACACCTTC
TRBJ2-6	NA	TRBV4-3	NA	CASSQERGSGANVLTF	TGCGCCAGCAGCCAAGAAAGGGGCTCTGGGGCCAACGTCCTGACTTTC
TRBJ2-1	TRBD2	TRBV2	NA	CASSGTSGPLEQFF	TGTGCCAGCTCCGGGACTAGCGGACCGCTGGAGCAGTTCTTC
TRBJ2-3	NA	TRBV21-1	few	CASSKRGTSGGTLTDTQYF	TGTGCCAGCAGCAAAAGGGGGACTAGCGGGGGGACACTCACAGATACGCAGTATTTT
TRBJ1-2	NA	TRBV9	NA	CASSLDGTEPNYGYTF	TGTGCCAGCAGCCTAGACGGGACTGAGCCTAACTATGGCTACACCTTC
TRBJ2-3	NA	TRBV18	NA	CASSPAQGTDTQYF	TGTGCCAGCTCACCGGCGCAGGGCACAGATACGCAGTATTTT
TRBJ2-2	TRBD2	TRBV7-2	NA	CASSLSSGAPNTGELFF	TGTGCCAGCAGCTTAAGTAGCGGGGCCCCCAACACCGGGGAGCTGTTTTTT
TRBJ1-6	TRBD1	TRBV9	NA	CASSVGGGRGNSPLHF	TGTGCCAGCAGCGTAGGGGGAGGCAGGGGGAATTCACCCCTCCACTTT
TRBJ2-3	NA	TRBV13	once	CASSVSSGEPTDTQYF	TGTGCCAGCAGCGTCTCATCGGGGGAACCCACAGATACGCAGTATTTT
TRBJ1-1	NA	TRBV12-3/TRBV12-4	NA	CASSSNRDTEAFF	TGTGCCAGCAGTTCGAACAGGGACACTGAAGCTTTCTTT
TRBJ1-2	NA	TRBV5-6	NA	CASSEQGFWDYGYTF	TGTGCCAGCAGCGAGCAGGGTTTTTGGGACTATGGCTACACCTTC
TRBJ1-6	NA	TRBV5-1	NA	CASSLVGQNYNSPLHF	TGCGCCAGCAGCTTAGTCGGACAGAACTATAATTCACCCCTCCACTTT
TRBJ1-3	NA	TRBV30	once	CAWSDRTAGNTIYF	TGTGCCTGGAGCGATCGGACAGCTGGAAACACCATATATTTT
TRBJ1-2	TRBD1	TRBV7-9	NA	CASSTPTGRYGYTF	TGTGCCAGCAGCACCCCGACAGGGCGCTATGGCTACACCTTC
TRBJ2-5	NA	TRBV5-1	NA	CASSPGTQIGETQYF	TGCGCCAGCAGCCCCGGGACTCAAATAGGGGAGACCCAGTACTTC
TRBJ1-1	NA	TRBV10-3	NA	CAISESAGRGTEAFF	TGTGCCATCAGTGAGTCGGCGGGAAGAGGGACTGAAGCTTTCTTT
TRBJ1-1	NA	TRBV7-3	NA	CASSPIEGGKAFF	TGTGCCAGCAGCCCGATTGAGGGTGGAAAAGCTTTCTTT
TRBJ2-7	TRBD2	TRBV5-1	NA	CASSLALLLTSGAAEQYF	TGCGCCAGCAGCTTGGCCTTACTTTTGACTAGCGGGGCCGCGGAGCAGTACTTC
TRBJ2-5	TRBD2	TRBV7-3	few	CASSSGLVGETQYF	TGTGCCAGCAGCTCGGGACTAGTTGGAGAGACCCAGTACTTC
TRBJ2-5	TRBD1	TRBV12-3/TRBV12-4	NA	CASSSTGVETQYF	TGTGCCAGCAGCAGTACAGGGGTAGAGACCCAGTACTTC
TRBJ1-4	NA	TRBV6-5	NA	CASKDEATNEKLFF	TGTGCCAGCAAAGATGAGGCAACTAATGAAAAACTGTTTTTT
TRBJ2-3	NA	TRBV4-2	NA	CASSPQTGSTDTQYF	TGTGCCAGCAGCCCTCAGACTGGTAGCACAGATACGCAGTATTTT
TRBJ2-3	NA	TRBV5-6	once	CASSLAVTPQYF	TGTGCCAGCAGCTTGGCAGTAACCCCGCAGTATTTT
TRBJ2-2	TRBD1	TRBV3-1/TRBV3-2	NA	CASSLPDRVNTGELFF	TGTGCCAGCAGCCTTCCGGACAGGGTGAACACCGGGGAGCTGTTTTTT
TRBJ1-5	NA	TRBV2	NA	CASSPLQDNQPQHF	TGTGCCAGCAGTCCTCTACAGGACAATCAGCCCCAGCATTTT
TRBJ1-2	TRBD1	TRBV29-1	few	CSVTGEANYGYTF	TGCAGCGTAACAGGGGAGGCTAACTATGGCTACACCTTC
TRBJ2-1	TRBD2	TRBV11-2	NA	CASSLGGGLGRFF	TGTGCCAGCAGCTTAGGCGGGGGGTTAGGTAGGTTCTTC
TRBJ2-3	TRBD2	TRBV6-4	once	CASRSGGTDTQYF	TGTGCCAGCAGAAGCGGGGGCACAGATACGCAGTATTTT
TRBJ1-4	TRBD1	TRBV11-3	NA	CASRFRDRGRSGEKLFF	TGTGCCAGCAGATTCCGGGACAGGGGGCGAAGCGGTGAAAAACTGTTTTTT
TRBJ1-1	NA	TRBV6-2/TRBV6-3	NA	CASSKFVSQGNTEAFF	TGTGCCAGCAGCAAATTCGTTAGTCAGGGGAACACTGAAGCTTTCTTT
TRBJ1-4	TRBD1	TRBV7-8	once	CASSSDRGEKLFF	TGTGCCAGCAGCTCTGACAGGGGTGAAAAACTGTTTTTT
TRBJ1-3	NA	TRBV25-1	NA	CASSGGADFSGNTIYF	TGTGCCAGCAGTGGGGGAGCAGATTTCTCTGGAAACACCATATATTTT
TRBJ1-6	NA	TRBV28	once	CASSPDTYSPLHF	TGTGCCAGCAGCCCCGACACGTATTCACCCCTCCACTTT
TRBJ2-5	TRBD1	TRBV10-3	NA	CAISADRGQETQYF	TGTGCCATCAGTGCTGACAGGGGACAAGAGACCCAGTACTTC
TRBJ1-5	NA	TRBV7-2	NA	CASSLLQGQPQHF	TGTGCCAGCAGCTTATTGCAGGGGCAGCCCCAGCATTTT
TRBJ2-3	TRBD1	TRBV5-1	few	CASSDQGQLTDTQYF	TGCGCCAGCAGCGACCAGGGACAGCTAACAGATACGCAGTATTTT
TRBJ1-1	NA	TRBV27	NA	CASSLIVEGNTEAFF	TGTGCCAGCAGTTTAATAGTCGAGGGGAACACTGAAGCTTTCTTT